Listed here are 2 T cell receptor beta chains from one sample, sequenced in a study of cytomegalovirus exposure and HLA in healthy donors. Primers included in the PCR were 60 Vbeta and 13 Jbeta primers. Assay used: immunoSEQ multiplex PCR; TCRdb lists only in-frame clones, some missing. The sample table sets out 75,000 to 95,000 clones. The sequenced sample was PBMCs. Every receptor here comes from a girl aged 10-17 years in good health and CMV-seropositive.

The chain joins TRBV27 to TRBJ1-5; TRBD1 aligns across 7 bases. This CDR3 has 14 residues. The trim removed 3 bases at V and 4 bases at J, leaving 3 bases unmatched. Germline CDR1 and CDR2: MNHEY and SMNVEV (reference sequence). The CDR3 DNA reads TGTGCCAGCAGTTTTTCAGGGGGAAATCAGCCCCAGCATTTT. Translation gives CASSFSGGNQPQHF.

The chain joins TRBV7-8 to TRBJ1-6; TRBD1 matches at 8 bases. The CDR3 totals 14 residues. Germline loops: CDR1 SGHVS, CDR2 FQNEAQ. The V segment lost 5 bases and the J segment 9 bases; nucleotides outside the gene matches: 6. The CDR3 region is CASSHTGGVSPLHF. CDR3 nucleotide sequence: TGTGCCAGCAGCCATACAGGGGGAGTTTCACCCCTCCACTTT.